This TCR beta chain was found in a study of response to subunit inactivated influenza vaccine. TCRdb recomputed calls from the RT-PCR reads with MiXCR, one row per CDR3 protein. Of 750,000 to 850,000 distinct CDR3 sequences listed, around a sixth are singletons. Deletions cut 1 base from V and 6 bases from J, with 7 bases between. The CDR3 totals 13 residues. The V gene is TRBV12-3 or TRBV12-4, the J gene TRBJ1-5, with D tentatively TRBD1 (5 bases). This clonotype was sampled from a man aged 50 to 59 who received an inactivated influenza vaccine. The specimen comprised PBMCs from blood, sampled 5 to 6 days after vaccination. In DNA form, the CDR3 reads TGTGCCAGCAGTTTAGGGACATCTCAGCCCCAGCATTTT. Residues: CASSLGTSQPQHF.